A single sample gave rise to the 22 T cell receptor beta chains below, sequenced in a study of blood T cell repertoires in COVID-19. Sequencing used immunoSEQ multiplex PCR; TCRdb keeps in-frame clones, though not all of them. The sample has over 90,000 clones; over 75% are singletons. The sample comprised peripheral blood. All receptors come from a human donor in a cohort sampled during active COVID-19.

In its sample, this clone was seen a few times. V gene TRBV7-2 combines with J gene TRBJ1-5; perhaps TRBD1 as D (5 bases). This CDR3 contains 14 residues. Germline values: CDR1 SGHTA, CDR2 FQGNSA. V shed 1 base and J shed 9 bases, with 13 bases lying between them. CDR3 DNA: TGTGCCAGCAGCTTAGTTGCAGGGAGGGGGCCCCAGCATTTT. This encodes CASSLVAGRGPQHF.

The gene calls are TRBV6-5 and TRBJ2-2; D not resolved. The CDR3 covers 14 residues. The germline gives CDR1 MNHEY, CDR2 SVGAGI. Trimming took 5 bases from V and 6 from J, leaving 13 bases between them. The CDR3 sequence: CASSKLRFAGELFF. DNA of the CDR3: TGTGCCAGCAGTAAATTGCGGTTTGCCGGGGAGCTGTTTTTT.

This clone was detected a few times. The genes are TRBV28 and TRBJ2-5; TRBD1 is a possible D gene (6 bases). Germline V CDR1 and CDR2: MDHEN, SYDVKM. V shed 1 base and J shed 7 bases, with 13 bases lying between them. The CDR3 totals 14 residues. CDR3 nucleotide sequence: TGTGCCAGCAGTTTATTGGGACAAGGGGGGACCCAGTACTTC. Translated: CASSLLGQGGTQYF. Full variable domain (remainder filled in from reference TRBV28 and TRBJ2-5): DVKVTQSSRYLVKRTGEKVFLECVQDMDHENMFWYRQDPGLGLRLIYFSYDVKMKEKGDIPEGYSVSREKKERFSLILESASTNQTSMYLCASSLLGQGGTQYFGPGTRLLVL.

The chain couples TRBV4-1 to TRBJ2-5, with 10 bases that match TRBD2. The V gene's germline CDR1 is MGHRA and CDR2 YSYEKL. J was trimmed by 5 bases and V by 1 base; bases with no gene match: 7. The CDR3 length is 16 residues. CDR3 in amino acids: CASSQGSGRAQETQYF. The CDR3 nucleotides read TGCGCCAGCAGCCAAGGAAGCGGGAGGGCCCAGGAGACCCAGTACTTC.

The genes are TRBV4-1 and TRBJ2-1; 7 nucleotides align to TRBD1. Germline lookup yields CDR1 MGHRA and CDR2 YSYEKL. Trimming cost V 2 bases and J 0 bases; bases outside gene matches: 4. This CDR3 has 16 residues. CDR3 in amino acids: CASSQTTGSSYNEQFF. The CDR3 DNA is TGCGCCAGCAGCCAAACGACAGGGAGCTCCTACAATGAGCAGTTCTTC.

CDR3: CASTLPGRNTIYF. The DNA of the CDR3 is TGTGCCAGCACTCTCCCAGGGCGAAACACCATATATTTT. The V call is TRBV28, the J call TRBJ1-3; a weak D match, TRBD1 (5 bases). This CDR3 is built from 13 residues. Germline values: CDR1 MDHEN, CDR2 SYDVKM. Trimming removed 7 bases at V and 5 bases at J, with 12 bases between. Full variable domain (outside the CDR3, taken from reference TRBV28 and TRBJ1-3): DVKVTQSSRYLVKRTGEKVFLECVQDMDHENMFWYRQDPGLGLRLIYFSYDVKMKEKGDIPEGYSVSREKKERFSLILESASTNQTSMYLCASTLPGRNTIYFGEGSWLTVV.

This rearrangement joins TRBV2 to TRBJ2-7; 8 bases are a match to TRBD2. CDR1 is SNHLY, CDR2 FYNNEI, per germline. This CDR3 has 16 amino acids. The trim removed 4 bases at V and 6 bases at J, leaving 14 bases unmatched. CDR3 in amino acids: CASSVLGGGLPVEQYF. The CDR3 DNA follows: TGTGCCAGCAGTGTGTTGGGCGGGGGGCTCCCGGTCGAGCAGTACTTC.

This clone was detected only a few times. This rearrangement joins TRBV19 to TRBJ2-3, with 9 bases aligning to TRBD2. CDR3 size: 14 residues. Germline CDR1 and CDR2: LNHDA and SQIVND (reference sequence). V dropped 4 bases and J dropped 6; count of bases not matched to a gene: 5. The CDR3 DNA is TGTGCCAGTAGTAGGTCTAGCGGGGCTGATACGCAGTATTTT. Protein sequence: CASSRSSGADTQYF.

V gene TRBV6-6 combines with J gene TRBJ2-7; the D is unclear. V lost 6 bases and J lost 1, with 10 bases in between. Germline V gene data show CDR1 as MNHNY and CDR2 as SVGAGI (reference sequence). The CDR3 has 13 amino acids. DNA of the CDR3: TGTGCCAGCAGCCCAACTGAGTCCTACGAGCAGTACTTC. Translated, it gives CASSPTESYEQYF.

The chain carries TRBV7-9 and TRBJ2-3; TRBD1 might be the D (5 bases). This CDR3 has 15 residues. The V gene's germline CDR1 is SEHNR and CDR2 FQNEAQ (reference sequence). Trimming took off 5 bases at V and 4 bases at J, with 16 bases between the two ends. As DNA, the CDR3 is TGTGCCAGCAGCCAAGGGGCCAGTGTATCAGATACGCAGTATTTT. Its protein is CASSQGASVSDTQYF.

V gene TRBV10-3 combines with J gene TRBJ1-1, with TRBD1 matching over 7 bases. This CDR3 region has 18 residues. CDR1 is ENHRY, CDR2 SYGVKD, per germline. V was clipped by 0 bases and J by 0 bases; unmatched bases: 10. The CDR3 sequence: CAISESRQGAVMNTEAFF. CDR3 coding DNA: TGTGCCATCAGTGAGTCGCGACAGGGAGCCGTAATGAACACTGAAGCTTTCTTT.

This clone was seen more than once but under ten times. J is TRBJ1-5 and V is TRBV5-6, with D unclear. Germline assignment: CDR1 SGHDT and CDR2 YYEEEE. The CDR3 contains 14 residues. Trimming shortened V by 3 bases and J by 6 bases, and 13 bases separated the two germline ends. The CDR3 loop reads CASSSWAVGQPQHF. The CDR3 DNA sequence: TGTGCCAGCAGCTCTTGGGCAGTGGGTCAGCCCCAGCATTTT.

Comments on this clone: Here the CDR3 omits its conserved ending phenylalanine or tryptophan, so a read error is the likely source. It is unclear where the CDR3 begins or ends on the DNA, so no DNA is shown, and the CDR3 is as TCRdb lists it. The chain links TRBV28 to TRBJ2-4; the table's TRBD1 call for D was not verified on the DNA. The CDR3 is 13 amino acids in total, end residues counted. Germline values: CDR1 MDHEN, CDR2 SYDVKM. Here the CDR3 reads CASSPGDSTWLAI.

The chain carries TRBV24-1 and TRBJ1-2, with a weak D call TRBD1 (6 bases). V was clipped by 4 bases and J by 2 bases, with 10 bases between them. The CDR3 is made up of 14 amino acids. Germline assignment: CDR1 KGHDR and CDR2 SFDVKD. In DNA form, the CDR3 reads TGTGCCACCAGTGAACCCGACAGGAACTATGGCTACACCTTC. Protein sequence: CATSEPDRNYGYTF.

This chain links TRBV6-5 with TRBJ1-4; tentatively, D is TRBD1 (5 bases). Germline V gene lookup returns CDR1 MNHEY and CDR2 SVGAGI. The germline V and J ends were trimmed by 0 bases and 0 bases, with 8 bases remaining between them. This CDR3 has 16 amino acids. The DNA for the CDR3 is TGTGCCAGCAGTTACTCTCCGGGGGCAACTAATGAAAAACTGTTTTTT. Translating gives CASSYSPGATNEKLFF.

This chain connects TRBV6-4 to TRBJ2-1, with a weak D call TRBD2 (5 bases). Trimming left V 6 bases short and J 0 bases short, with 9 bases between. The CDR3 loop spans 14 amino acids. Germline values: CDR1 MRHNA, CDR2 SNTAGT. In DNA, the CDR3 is TGTGCCAGCAGCCCGGGGAGCTCCTACAATGAGCAGTTCTTC. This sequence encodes CASSPGSSYNEQFF.

CDR3 bases: TGTGCCAGCAGTTCCTCAGGGGGCGAAGCAGATACGCAGTATTTT. This gives the protein CASSSSGGEADTQYF. The rearrangement joins TRBV28 to TRBJ2-3, with 8 bases matching TRBD1. The CDR3 contains 15 residues. The germline V gene encodes CDR1 MDHEN and CDR2 SYDVKM. The trim removed 4 bases at V and 4 bases at J, leaving 7 bases unmatched.

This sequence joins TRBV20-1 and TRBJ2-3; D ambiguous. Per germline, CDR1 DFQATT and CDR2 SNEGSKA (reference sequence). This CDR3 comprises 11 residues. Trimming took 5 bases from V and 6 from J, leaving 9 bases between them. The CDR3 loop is CSAPLLDTQYF. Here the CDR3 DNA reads TGCAGTGCTCCCCTCCTCGATACGCAGTATTTT.

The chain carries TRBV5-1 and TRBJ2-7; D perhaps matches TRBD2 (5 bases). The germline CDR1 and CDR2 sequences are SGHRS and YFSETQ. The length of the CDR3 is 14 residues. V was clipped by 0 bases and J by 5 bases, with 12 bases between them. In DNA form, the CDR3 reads TGCGCCAGCAGCTTGGGTGCAGCGGCGAACGAGCAGTACTTC. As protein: CASSLGAAANEQYF.

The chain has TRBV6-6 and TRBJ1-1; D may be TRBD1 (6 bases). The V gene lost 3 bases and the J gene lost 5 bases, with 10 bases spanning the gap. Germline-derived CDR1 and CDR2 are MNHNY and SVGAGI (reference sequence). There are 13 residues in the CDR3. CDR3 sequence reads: CASSYQGRTEAFF. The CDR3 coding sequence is TGTGCCAGCAGTTATCAGGGGCGGACTGAAGCTTTCTTT.

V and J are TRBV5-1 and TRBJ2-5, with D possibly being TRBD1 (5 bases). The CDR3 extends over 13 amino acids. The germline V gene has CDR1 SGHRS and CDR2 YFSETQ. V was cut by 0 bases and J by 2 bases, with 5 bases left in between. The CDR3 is CASSLEGQETQYF. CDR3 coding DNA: TGCGCCAGCAGCTTGGAGGGGCAAGAGACCCAGTACTTC.

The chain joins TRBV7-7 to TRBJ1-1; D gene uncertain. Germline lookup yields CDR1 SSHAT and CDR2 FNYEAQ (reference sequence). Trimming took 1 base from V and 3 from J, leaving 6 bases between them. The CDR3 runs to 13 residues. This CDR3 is CASSLDRHTEAFF. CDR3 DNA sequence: TGTGCCAGCAGCTTAGACAGACACACTGAAGCTTTCTTT.